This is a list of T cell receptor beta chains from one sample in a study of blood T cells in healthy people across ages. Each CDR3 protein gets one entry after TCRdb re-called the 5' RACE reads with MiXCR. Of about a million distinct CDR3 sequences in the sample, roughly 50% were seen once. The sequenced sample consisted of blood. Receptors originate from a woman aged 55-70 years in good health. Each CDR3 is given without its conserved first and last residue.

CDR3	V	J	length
ASGTAAYEQY	TRBV6-2/TRBV6-3	TRBJ2-7	10
ASRWTRDTQY	TRBV2	TRBJ2-3	10
ASSEPGLNNEQF	TRBV10-2	TRBJ2-1	12
ASSQGASEQY	TRBV10-2	TRBJ2-4	10
ASTDFRESEAF	TRBV6-6	TRBJ1-1	11
ASSQEGPNTGELF	TRBV3-1	TRBJ2-2	13
ASSLDVHRGYT	TRBV5-1	TRBJ1-2	11
ASSFEGTGGNNEQF	TRBV5-1	TRBJ2-1	14
ASSRTSVRY	TRBV7-2	TRBJ2-3	9
ASSTRASSADEQF	TRBV7-9	TRBJ2-1	13
SGGQRATTYEQY	TRBV29-1	TRBJ2-7	12
CATGSSYNEQF	TRBV20-1	TRBJ2-1	11
SATPGTERTQY	TRBV20-1	NA	11
ASSYGQSFSTDTQY	TRBV6-2/TRBV6-3	TRBJ2-3	14
ASSYSTRGNTDTQY	TRBV6-5	TRBJ2-3	14
ASVRPQPLRGANVLT	TRBV7-2	TRBJ2-6	15
ATSRVDSRYTDTQY	TRBV15	TRBJ2-3	14
ASGETYEQY	TRBV28	TRBJ2-7	9
ASSLPWTGYGYT	TRBV7-2	TRBJ1-2	12
ASTPRGNNEQF	TRBV7-9	TRBJ2-1	11
AISDGTYEQY	TRBV10-3	TRBJ2-7	10
AISRDPIDNEQY	TRBV10-3	TRBJ2-5	12
ASSSPGGGPRKQY	TRBV28	TRBJ2-7	13
ASSDRGTGVTDTQY	TRBV3-1	TRBJ2-3	14
AISPGLAGDLEQF	TRBV10-3	TRBJ2-1	13
ASSADSNQPQH	TRBV6-4	TRBJ1-5	11
ASSPGGQNFHEQY	TRBV11-1	TRBJ2-7	13
ASSSLAGEGWYEQY	TRBV28	TRBJ2-7	14
ASSQGQSQGYGYT	TRBV12-3/TRBV12-4	TRBJ1-2	13
ASSLNSGSSDTQY	TRBV7-9	TRBJ2-3	13
ASSYRQISTGELF	TRBV4-1	TRBJ2-2	13
ASASGTAYEQY	TRBV4-3	TRBJ2-7	11
ASSQAQKSSYNEQF	TRBV3-1	TRBJ2-1	14
ASSSQQGLPYGYT	TRBV7-2	TRBJ1-2	13
ASTLAGRYNEQF	TRBV27	TRBJ2-1	12
ASKREGDGDTQY	TRBV6-5	TRBJ2-3	12
SVAVAFRPYNEQF	TRBV29-1	TRBJ2-1	13
SAREEKQETQY	TRBV20-1	TRBJ2-5	11
ASNQLGHTGELF	TRBV12-3/TRBV12-4	TRBJ2-2	12
SATRGTGYEKLF	TRBV20-1	TRBJ1-4	12
ASTQGGGMNTEAF	TRBV7-3	TRBJ1-1	13